The TCR beta chain under discussion was sequenced for a study of T cells in pancreatic ductal adenocarcinoma. Points from the study as a whole: Blood had more productive templates and about 8-fold more unique clonotypes than tumor. This surgical cohort overrepresents the minority presenting with early-stage disease. Tumor and blood clonality did not differ significantly, about 0.1 versus 0.07.

V lost 5 bases, J lost 4 bases, and 14 bases lay in between. CDR3 length: 14 residues. Germline V gene sequence: CDR1 ENHRY, CDR2 SYGVKD. Only one count was recorded for this clone. Antigen specificity is unknown. The assay was immunoSEQ multiplex PCR, and TCRdb's table has in-frame clones only and misses some. The repertoire has over 100,000 clones, roughly 96% of them found once; the top ten carry 2.5% to 3.5%. The selected patients with pancreatic ductal adenocarcinoma had surgery but no neoadjuvant therapy. The source of this sequence is a human donor with pancreatic ductal adenocarcinoma. Sequenced: PBMCs. The chain carries TRBV10-3 and TRBJ1-1, with unresolved D. The DNA of the CDR3 is TGTGCCATCAGTTCGGACTCCTCCAGCACTGAAGCTTTCTTT. Translating it yields CAISSDSSSTEAFF.